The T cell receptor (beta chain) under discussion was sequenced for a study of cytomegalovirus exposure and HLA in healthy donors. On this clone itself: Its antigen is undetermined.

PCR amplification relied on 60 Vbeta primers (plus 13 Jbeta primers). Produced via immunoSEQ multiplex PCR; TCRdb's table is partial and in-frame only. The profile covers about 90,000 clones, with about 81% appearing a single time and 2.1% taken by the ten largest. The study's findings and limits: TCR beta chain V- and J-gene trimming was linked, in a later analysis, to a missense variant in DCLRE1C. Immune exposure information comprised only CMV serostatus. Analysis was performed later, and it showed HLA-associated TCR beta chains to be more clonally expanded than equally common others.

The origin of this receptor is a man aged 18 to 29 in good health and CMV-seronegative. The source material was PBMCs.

The CDR3 coding sequence is TGTGCCAGCTCAAACCGACAGGGTTACTACGAGCAGTACTTC. Its translation is CASSNRQGYYEQYF. J is TRBJ2-7 and V is TRBV18; TRBD1 matches 7 bases. The CDR3 is made up of 14 amino acids. Trimming took 5 bases from V and 3 from J; bases not matched to a gene: 7. Germline CDR1 KGHSH, CDR2 LQKENI. The full variable domain, its missing parts supplied by reference TRBV18 and TRBJ2-7, is NAGVMQNPRHLVRRRGQEARLRCSPMKGHSHVYWYRQLPEEGLKFMVYLQKENIIDESGMPKERFSAEFPKEGPSILRIQQVVRGDSAAYFCASSNRQGYYEQYFGPGTRLTVT.